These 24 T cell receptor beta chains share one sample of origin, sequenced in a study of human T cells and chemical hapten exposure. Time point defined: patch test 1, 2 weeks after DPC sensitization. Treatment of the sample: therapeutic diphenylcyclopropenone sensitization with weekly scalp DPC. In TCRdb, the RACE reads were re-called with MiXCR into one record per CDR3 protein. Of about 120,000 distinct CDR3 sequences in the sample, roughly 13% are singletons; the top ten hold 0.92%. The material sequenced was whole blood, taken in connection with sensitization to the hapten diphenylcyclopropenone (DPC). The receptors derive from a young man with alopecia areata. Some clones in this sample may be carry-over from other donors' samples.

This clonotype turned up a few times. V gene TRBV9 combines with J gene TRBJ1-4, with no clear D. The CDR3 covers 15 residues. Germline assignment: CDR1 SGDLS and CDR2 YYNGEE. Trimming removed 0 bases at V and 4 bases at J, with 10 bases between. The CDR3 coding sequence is TGTGCCAGCAGCGTAGGAGGAACAGATAATGAAAAACTGTTTTTT. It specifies CASSVGGTDNEKLFF.

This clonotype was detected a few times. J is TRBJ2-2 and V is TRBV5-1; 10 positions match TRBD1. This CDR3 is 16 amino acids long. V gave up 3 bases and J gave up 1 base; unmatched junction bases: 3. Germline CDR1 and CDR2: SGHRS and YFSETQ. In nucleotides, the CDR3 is TGCGCCAGCAGCTCGACAGGGGGCATGAACACCGGGGAGCTGTTTTTT. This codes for CASSSTGGMNTGELFF.

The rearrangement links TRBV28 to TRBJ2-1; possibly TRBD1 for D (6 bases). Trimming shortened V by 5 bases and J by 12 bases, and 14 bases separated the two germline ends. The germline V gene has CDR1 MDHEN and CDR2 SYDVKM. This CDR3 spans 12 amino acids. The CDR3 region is CASSTQGFGQFF. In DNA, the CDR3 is TGTGCCAGCAGTACACAGGGTTTTGGGCAGTTCTTC.

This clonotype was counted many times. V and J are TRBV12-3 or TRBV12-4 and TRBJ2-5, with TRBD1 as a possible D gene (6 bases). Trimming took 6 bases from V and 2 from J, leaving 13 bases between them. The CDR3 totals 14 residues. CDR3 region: CASSLWTEQETQYF. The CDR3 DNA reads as TGTGCCAGCAGCCTCTGGACAGAGCAAGAGACCCAGTACTTC.

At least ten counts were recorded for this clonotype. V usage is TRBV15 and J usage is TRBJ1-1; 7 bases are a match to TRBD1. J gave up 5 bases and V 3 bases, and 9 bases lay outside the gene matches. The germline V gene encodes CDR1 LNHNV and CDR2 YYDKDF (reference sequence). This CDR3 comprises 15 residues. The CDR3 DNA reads TGTGCCACCAGCAGGGAACGACAGGGAAATACTGAAGCTTTCTTT. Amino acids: CATSRERQGNTEAFF.

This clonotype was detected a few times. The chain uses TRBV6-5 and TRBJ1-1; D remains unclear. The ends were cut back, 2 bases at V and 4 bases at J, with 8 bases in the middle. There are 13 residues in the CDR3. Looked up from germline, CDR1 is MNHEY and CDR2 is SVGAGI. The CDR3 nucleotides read TGTGCCAGCAGTTACAGGGCGGGCACTGAAGCTTTCTTT. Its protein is CASSYRAGTEAFF.

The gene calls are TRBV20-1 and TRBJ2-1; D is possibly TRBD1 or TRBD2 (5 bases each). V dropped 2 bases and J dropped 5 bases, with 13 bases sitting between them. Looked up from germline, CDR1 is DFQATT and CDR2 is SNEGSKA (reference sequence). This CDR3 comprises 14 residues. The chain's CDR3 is CSARLAGSHNEQFF. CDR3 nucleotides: TGCAGTGCTAGACTGGCAGGGAGCCACAATGAGCAGTTCTTC.

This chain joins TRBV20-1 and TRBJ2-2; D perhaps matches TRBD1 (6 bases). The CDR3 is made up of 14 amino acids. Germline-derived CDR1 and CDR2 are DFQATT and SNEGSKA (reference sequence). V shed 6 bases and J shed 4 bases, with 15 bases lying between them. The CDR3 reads CSASRAGVTGELFF. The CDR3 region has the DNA TGCAGTGCATCCAGGGCAGGGGTCACCGGGGAGCTGTTTTTT.

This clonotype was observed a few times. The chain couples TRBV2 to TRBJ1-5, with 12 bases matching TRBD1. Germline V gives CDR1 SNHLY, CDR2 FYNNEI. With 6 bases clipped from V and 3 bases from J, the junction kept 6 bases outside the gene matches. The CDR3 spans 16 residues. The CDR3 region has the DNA TGTGCCAGCAGAGGGACAGGGGGCGCGTTCAATCAGCCCCAGCATTTT. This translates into CASRGTGGAFNQPQHF.

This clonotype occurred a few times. This CDR3 is CASSPGTPGNTIYF. The CDR3 nucleotides are TGTGCCAGCTCACCTGGGACCCCTGGAAACACCATATATTTT. This chain links TRBV18 with TRBJ1-3; a possible D gene is TRBD1 (5 bases). This CDR3 comprises 14 residues. Trimming took off 3 bases at V and 2 bases at J, with 8 bases between the two ends. CDR1 is KGHSH, CDR2 LQKENI, per germline. Filled out from reference TRBV18 and TRBJ1-3, the complete variable domain reads NAGVMQNPRHLVRRRGQEARLRCSPMKGHSHVYWYRQLPEEGLKFMVYLQKENIIDESGMPKERFSAEFPKEGPSILRIQQVVRGDSAAYFCASSPGTPGNTIYFGEGSWLTVV.

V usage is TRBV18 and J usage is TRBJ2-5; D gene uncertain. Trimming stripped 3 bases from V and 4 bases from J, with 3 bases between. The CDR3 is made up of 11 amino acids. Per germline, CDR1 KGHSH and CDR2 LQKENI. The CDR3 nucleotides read TGTGCCAGCTCACCGTTAGAGACCCAGTACTTC. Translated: CASSPLETQYF.

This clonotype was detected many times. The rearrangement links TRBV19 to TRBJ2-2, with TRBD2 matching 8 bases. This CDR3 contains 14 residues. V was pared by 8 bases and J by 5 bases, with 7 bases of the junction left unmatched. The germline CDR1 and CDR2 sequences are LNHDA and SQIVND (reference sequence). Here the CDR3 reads CASSPGGGTGELFF. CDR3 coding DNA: TGTGCCAGTTCCCCAGGCGGGGGGACCGGGGAGCTGTTTTTT. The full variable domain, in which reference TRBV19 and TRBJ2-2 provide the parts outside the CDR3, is DGGITQSPKYLFRKEGQNVTLSCEQNLNHDAMYWYRQDPGQGLRLIYYSQIVNDFQKGDIAEGYSVSREKKESFPLTVTSAQKNPTAFYLCASSPGGGTGELFFGEGSRLTVL.

In DNA form, the CDR3 reads TGTGCCAGCAGCTTAAGAAGGGACCCCGCCGAGACCCAGTACTTC. It specifies CASSLRRDPAETQYF. The chain employs TRBV7-9 and TRBJ2-5, with D perhaps TRBD1 or TRBD2 (5 bases each). Germline values: CDR1 SEHNR, CDR2 FQNEAQ (reference sequence). V lost 2 bases to trimming and J lost 5 bases, with 15 bases between them. The CDR3 is made up of 15 amino acids.

The CDR3 loop is CASSIGAGHFNPPYEQYV. As DNA, the CDR3 is TGTGCCAGCAGTATCGGTGCCGGACACTTCAATCCCCCTTACGAGCAGTACGTC. The rearrangement links TRBV28 to TRBJ2-7, with D perhaps matching TRBD1 (5 bases). Per the germline V gene, CDR1 is MDHEN and CDR2 is SYDVKM. Deletions cut 5 bases from V and 4 bases from J, with 27 bases between. The CDR3 length is 18 residues.

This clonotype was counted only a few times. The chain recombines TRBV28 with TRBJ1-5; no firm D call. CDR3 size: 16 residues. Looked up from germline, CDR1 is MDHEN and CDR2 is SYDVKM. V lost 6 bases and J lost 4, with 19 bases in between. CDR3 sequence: CASSASQTGGNQPQHF. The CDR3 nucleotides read TGTGCCAGCAGCGCTTCTCAGACTGGCGGAAATCAGCCCCAGCATTTT.

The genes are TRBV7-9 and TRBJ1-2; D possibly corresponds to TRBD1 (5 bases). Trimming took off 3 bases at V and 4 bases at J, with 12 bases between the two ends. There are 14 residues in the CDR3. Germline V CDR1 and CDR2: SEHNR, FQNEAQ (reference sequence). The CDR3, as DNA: TGTGCCAGCAGCTTGCCCGACAGCCCCTATGGCTACACCTTC. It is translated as CASSLPDSPYGYTF.

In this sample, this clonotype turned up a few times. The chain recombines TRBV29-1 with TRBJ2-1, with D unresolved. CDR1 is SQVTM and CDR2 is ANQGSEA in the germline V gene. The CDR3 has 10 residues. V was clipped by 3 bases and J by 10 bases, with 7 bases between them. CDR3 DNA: TGCAGCGTTGATAACGTAGAGCAGTTCTTC. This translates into CSVDNVEQFF.

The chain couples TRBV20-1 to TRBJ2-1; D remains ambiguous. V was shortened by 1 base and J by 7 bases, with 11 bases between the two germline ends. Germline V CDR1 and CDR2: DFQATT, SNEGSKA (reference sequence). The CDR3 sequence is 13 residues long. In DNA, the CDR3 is TGCAGTGCTAGAGCTCCCCCTAGGAATGAGCAGTTCTTC. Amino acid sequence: CSARAPPRNEQFF.

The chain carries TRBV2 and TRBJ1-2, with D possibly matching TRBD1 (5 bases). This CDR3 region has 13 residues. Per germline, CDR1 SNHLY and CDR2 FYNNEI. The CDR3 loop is CGRGEDSSYGYTF. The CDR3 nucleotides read TGTGGAAGGGGTGAGGATTCCTCCTATGGCTACACCTTC.

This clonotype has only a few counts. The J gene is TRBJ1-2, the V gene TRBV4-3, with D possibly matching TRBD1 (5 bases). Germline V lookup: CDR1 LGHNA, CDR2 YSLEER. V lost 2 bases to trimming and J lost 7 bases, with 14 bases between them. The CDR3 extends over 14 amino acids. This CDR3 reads CASSQLGGDPGYTF. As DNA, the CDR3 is TGCGCCAGCAGCCAATTAGGCGGGGACCCTGGCTACACCTTC.

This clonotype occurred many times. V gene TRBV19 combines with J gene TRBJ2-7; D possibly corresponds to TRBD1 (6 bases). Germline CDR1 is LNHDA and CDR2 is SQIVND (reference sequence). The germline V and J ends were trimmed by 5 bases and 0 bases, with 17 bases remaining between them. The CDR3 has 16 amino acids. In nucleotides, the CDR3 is TGTGCCAGTAGTGGGCGACTCCGGGACAACTCCTACGAGCAGTACTTC. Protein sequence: CASSGRLRDNSYEQYF.

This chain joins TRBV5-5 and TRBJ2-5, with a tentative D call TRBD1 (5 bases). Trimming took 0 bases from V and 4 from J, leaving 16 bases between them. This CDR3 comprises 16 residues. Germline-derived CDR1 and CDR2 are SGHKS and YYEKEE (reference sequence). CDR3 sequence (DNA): TGTGCCAGCAGCTTGGCACCTCTTGGTGGGGCAGAGACCCAGTACTTC. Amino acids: CASSLAPLGGAETQYF.

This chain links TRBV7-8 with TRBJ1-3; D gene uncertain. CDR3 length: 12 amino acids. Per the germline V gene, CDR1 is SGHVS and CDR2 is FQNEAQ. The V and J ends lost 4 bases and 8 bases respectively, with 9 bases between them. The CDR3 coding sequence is TGTGCCAGCAGCTCCTTTAGGGACACCATATATTTT. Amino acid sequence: CASSSFRDTIYF.

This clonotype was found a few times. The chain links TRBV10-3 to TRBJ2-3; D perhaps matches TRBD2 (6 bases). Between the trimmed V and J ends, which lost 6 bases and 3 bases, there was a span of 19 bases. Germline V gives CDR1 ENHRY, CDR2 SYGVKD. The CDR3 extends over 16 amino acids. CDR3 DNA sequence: TGTGCCATCAGCTCCGACAGCCGGGGGAGTACAGATACGCAGTATTTT. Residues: CAISSDSRGSTDTQYF.